This TCR beta chain was retrieved from a study of T cell responses to AZD1222 COVID-19 vaccine. Regarding the study as a whole: The study identified only five to seven AZD1222 recipients as seropositive at baseline.

The V gene's germline CDR1 is LNHDA and CDR2 SQIVND (reference sequence). The CDR3 consists of 18 residues. The ends were cut back, 1 base at V and 0 bases at J, with 16 bases in the middle. To note about this clone: Antigen: not known.

Sequencing used immunoSEQ multiplex PCR; TCRdb keeps in-frame clones, though not all of them. The sample yields 69,000 or so clones, nearly 90% seen once. The chain employs TRBV19 and TRBJ2-1, with D possibly TRBD2 on 5 matching bases. The material sequenced was peripheral blood, taken 28 days after the second AZD1222 dose. The receptor was derived from an adult who received the AZD1222 COVID-19 vaccine. CDR3 region: CASSIGAQRWGSYNEQFF. The CDR3 coding sequence is TGTGCCAGTAGTATAGGGGCCCAGCGGTGGGGCTCCTACAATGAGCAGTTCTTC.